This T cell receptor beta chain is from a study of cytotoxic CD8 clonotypes in ibrutinib-treated CLL. The CDR3 runs 19 residues. V shed 5 bases, J shed 8 bases, and the junction held 18 bases outside the gene matches. Germline V gene sequence: CDR1 MGHRA, CDR2 YSYEKL. Measured with immunoSEQ multiplex PCR; TCRdb has only the in-frame clones, and not every one. The table has 150,000 to 250,000 clones, approximately 68% seen once. The count of this clone is one. The origin of this receptor is a human donor with chronic lymphocytic leukemia. The chain combines TRBV4-1 with TRBJ2-1, with 13 bases aligning to TRBD2. The sequencing used PBMCs, collected after 24 months of ibrutinib treatment. As DNA, the CDR3 is TGCGCCAGCAGCAACCTTCCGGGACAGGGGACTAGCGGGACCGATGAGCAGTTCTTC. The encoded protein is CASSNLPGQGTSGTDEQFF.